The entry below describes one T cell receptor (beta chain). The data belong to a study of blood T cell repertoires in COVID-19. Study in general: From T cells, B-cell-depleted T cells, or PBMCs came the material, which was cDNA or gDNA.

Original processing notes: Reference gene primer amplification yielded estimated nucleated cell counts. Assay: immunoSEQ multiplex PCR; the TCRdb copy retains only in-frame clones and omits some. Clone size and V and J calls were adopted from that table, with D and trimming inferred from the DNA. Seen here are about 150,000 clones, roughly nine tenths observed once, and the top ten hold 5%. The CDR3 runs 16 residues. V shed 4 bases and J shed 7 bases, with 23 bases lying between them. Germline CDR1 and CDR2: SGHNT and YYREEE (reference sequence). This chain joins TRBV5-4 and TRBJ2-5, with D possibly TRBD2 on 6 matching bases. Sequencing used peripheral blood. This TCR was recovered from a human donor in a cohort sampled during active COVID-19. Here the CDR3 DNA reads TGTGCCAGCAGCCCGTTACGTGCGGGGCAGGAGGGGACCCAGTACTTC. Its protein is CASSPLRAGQEGTQYF.